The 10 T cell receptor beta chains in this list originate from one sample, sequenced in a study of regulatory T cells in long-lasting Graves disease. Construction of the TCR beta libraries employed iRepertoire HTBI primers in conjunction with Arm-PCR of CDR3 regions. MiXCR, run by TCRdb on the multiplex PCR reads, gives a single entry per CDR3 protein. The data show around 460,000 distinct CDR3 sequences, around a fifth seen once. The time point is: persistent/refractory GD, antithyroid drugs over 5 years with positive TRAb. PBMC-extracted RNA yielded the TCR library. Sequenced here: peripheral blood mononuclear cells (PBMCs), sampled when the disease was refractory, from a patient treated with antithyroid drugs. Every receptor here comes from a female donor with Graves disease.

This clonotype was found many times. For the CDR3, the DNA is TGTGCCAGCAGTTTAATTACAGGCCCTCTATTGAGCTCCGGGGAGCTGTTTTTT. Translating it yields CASSLITGPLLSSGELFF. V usage is TRBV28 and J usage is TRBJ2-2, with a possible D match to TRBD1 (5 bases). Germline CDR1 is MDHEN and CDR2 is SYDVKM. This CDR3 has 18 amino acids. Trimming shortened V by 2 bases and J by 6 bases, and 22 bases separated the two germline ends.

The CDR3 loop reads CASSTAQGSGSPLHF. CDR3 nucleotide sequence: TGTGCCAGCAGTACCGCACAGGGTTCCGGATCACCCCTCCACTTT. The chain joins TRBV12-3 or TRBV12-4 to TRBJ1-6, with a weak D call TRBD1 (6 bases). CDR3 length: 15 residues. Trimming shortened V by 5 bases and J by 10 bases, and 18 bases separated the two germline ends.

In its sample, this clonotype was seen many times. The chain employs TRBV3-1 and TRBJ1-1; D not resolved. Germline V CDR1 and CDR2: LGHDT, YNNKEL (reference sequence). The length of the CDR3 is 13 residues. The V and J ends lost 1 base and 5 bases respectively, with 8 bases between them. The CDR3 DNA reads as TGTGCCAGCAGCCAAGTCGTGGAGACTGAAGCTTTCTTT. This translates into CASSQVVETEAFF.

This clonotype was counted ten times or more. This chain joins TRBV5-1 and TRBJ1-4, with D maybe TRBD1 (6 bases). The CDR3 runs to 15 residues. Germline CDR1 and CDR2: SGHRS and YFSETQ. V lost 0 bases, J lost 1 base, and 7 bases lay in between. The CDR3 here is CASSLGTVTNEKLFF. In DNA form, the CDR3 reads TGCGCCAGCAGCTTGGGGACAGTAACTAATGAAAAACTGTTTTTT.

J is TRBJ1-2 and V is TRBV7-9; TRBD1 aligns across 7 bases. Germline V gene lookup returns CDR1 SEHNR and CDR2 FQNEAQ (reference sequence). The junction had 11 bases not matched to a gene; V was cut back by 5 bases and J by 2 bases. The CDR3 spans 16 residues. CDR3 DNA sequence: TGTGCCAGCAGCCATCGGCCGAGGGGGCCAAACTATGGCTACACCTTC. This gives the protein CASSHRPRGPNYGYTF.

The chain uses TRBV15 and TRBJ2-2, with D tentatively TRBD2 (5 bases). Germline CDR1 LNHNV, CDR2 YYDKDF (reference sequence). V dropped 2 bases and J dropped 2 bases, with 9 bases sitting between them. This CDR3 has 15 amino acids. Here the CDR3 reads CATSRFRTNTGELFF. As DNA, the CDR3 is TGTGCCACCAGCAGATTTAGGACTAACACCGGGGAGCTGTTTTTT.

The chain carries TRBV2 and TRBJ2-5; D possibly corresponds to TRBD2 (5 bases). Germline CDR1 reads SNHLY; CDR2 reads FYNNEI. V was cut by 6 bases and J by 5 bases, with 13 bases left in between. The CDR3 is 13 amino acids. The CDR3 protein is CASSVEGWETQYF. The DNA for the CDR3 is TGTGCCAGCAGCGTAGAGGGATGGGAGACCCAGTACTTC.

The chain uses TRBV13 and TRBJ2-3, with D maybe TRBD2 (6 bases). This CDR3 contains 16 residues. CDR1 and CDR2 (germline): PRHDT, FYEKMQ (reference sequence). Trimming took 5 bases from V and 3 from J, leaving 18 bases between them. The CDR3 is CASSPRRLGTTDTQYF. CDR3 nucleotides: TGTGCCAGCAGCCCTCGGAGACTAGGAACGACAGATACGCAGTATTTT.

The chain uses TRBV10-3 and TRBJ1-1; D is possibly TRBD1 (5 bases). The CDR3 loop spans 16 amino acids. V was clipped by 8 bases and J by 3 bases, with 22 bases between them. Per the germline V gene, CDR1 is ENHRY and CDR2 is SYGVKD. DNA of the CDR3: TGTGCCATCCTCGGGACTCCTCCACAGCGGGACACTGAAGCTTTCTTT. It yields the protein CAILGTPPQRDTEAFF.

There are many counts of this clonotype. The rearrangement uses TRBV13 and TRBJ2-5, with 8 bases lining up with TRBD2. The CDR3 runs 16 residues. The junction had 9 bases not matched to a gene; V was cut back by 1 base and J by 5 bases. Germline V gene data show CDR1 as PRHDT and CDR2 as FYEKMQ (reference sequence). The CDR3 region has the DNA TGTGCCAGCAGCTTAGTTGCCGGGGGGGCAACGGAGACCCAGTACTTC. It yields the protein CASSLVAGGATETQYF. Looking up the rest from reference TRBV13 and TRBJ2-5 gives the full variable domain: AAGVIQSPRHLIKEKRETATLKCYPIPRHDTVYWYQQGPGQDPQFLISFYEKMQSDKGSIPDRFSAQQFSDYHSELNMSSLELGDSALYFCASSLVAGGATETQYFGPGTRLLVL.